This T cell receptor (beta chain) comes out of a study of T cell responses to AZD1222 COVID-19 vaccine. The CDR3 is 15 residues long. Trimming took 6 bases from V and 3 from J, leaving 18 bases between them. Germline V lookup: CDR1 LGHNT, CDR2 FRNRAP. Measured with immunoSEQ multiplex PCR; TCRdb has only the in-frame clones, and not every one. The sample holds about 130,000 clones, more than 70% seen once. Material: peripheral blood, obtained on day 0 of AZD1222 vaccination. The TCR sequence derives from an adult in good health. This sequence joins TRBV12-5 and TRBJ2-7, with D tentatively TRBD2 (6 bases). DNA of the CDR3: TGTGCTAGTGGACAAACGGGGACTGGCTACTACGAGCAGTACTTC. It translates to CASGQTGTGYYEQYF.